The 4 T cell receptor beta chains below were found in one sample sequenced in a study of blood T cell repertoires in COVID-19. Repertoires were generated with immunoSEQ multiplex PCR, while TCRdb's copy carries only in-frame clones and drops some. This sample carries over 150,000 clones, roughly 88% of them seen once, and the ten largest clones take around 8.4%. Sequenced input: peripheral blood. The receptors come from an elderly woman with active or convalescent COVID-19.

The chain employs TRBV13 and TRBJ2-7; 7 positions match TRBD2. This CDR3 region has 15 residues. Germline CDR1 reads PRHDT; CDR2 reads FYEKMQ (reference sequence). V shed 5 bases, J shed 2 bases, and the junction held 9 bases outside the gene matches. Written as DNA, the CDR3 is TGTGCCAGCAGCCCGGGGGGAGGGGTGGCCTACGAGCAGTACTTC. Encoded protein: CASSPGGGVAYEQYF.

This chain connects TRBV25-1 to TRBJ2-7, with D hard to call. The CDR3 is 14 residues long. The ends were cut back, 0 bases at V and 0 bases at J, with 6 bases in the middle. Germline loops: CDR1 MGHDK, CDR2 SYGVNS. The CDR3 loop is CASSEYDSSYEQYF. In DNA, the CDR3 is TGTGCCAGCAGTGAATACGACTCCTCCTACGAGCAGTACTTC.

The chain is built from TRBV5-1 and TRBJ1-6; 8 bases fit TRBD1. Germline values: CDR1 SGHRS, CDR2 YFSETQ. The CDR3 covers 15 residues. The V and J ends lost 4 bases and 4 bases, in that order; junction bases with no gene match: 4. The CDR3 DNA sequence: TGCGCCAGCAGCACGACAGGGGATTATAATTCACCCCTCCACTTT. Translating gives CASSTTGDYNSPLHF.

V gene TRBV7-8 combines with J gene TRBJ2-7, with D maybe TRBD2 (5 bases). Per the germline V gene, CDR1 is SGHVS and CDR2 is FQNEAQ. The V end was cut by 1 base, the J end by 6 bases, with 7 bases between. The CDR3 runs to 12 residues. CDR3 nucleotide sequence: TGTGCCAGCAGCTTAGGGAGGACCGAGCAGTACTTC. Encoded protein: CASSLGRTEQYF.